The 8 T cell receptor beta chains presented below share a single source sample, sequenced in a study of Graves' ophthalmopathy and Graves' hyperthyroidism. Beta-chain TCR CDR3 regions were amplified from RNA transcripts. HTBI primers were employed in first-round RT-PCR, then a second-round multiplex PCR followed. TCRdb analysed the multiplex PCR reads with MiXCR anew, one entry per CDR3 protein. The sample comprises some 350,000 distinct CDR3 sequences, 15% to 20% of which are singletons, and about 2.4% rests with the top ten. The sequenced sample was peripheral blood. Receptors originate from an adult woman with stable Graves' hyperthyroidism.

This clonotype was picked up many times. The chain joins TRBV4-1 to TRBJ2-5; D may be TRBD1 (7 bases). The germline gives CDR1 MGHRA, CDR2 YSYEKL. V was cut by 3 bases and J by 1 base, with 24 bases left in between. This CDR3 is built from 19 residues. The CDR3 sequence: CASSHQGGQGEAGQETQYF. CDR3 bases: TGCGCCAGCAGCCATCAAGGGGGCCAGGGGGAGGCTGGCCAAGAGACCCAGTACTTC.

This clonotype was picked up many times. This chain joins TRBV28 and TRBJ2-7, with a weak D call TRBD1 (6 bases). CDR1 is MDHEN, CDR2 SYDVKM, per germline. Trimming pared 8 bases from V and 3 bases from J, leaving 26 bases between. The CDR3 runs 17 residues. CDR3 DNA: TGTGCCAGCCAGTCCGTATCCGGCCGTACAGGGTTCTACGAGCAGTACTTC. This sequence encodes CASQSVSGRTGFYEQYF.

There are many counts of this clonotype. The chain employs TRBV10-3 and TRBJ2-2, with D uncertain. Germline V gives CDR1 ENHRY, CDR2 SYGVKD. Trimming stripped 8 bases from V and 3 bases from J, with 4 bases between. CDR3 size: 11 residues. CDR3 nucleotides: TGTGCCATCTCGGACACCGGGGAGCTGTTTTTT. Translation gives CAISDTGELFF.

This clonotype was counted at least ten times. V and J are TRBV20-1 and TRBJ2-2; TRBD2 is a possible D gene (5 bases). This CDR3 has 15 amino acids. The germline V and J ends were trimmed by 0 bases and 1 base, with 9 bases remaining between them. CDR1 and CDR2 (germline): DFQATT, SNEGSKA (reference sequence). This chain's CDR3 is CSARDSRENTGELFF. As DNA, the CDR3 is TGCAGTGCTAGAGATTCCCGGGAGAACACCGGGGAGCTGTTTTTT.

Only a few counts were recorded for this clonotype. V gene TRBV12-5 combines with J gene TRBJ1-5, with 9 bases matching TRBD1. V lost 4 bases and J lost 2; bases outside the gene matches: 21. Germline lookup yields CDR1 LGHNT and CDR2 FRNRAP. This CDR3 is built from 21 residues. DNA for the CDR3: TGTGCTAGTGGTTCCCTAAACGTCTTGGGACAGGGAATTGATGGCAATCAGCCCCAGCATTTT. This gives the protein CASGSLNVLGQGIDGNQPQHF. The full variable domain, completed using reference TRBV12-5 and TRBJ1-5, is DARVTQTPRHKVTEMGQEVTMRCQPILGHNTVFWYRQTMMQGLELLAYFRNRAPLDDSGMPKDRFSAEMPDATLATLKIQPSEPRDSAVYFCASGSLNVLGQGIDGNQPQHFGDGTRLSIL.

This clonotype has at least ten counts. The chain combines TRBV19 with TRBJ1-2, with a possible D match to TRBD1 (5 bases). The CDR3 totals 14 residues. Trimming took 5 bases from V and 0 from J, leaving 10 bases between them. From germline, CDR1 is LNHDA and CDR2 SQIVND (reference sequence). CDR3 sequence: CASSRRGPNYGYTF. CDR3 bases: TGTGCCAGTAGTCGGAGGGGACCTAACTATGGCTACACCTTC. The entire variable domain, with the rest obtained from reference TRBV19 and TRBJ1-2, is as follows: DGGITQSPKYLFRKEGQNVTLSCEQNLNHDAMYWYRQDPGQGLRLIYYSQIVNDFQKGDIAEGYSVSREKKESFPLTVTSAQKNPTAFYLCASSRRGPNYGYTFGSGTRLTVV.

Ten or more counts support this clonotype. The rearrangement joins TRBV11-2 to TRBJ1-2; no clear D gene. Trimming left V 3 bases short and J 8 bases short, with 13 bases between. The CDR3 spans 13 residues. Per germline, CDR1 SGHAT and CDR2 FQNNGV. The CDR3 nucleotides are TGTGCCAGCAGCTTCGACCTAAGGCGAGGCTACACCTTC. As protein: CASSFDLRRGYTF.

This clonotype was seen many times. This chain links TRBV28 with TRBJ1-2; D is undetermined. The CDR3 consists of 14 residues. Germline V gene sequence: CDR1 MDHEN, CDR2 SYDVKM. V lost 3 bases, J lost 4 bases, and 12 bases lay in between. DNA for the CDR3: TGTGCCAGCAGTTTCCCCCCTGTAACCTATGGCTACACCTTC. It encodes CASSFPPVTYGYTF.